The 9 T cell receptor beta chains in this list originate from one sample, sequenced in a study of blood T cell repertoires in COVID-19. Some clones are missing from TCRdb's copy, which holds only in-frame ones; the method was immunoSEQ multiplex PCR. The table records about 200,000 clones, roughly 91% of them present only once. Material for sequencing was peripheral blood. The source is a human donor in a cohort sampled during active COVID-19.

The rearrangement links TRBV27 to TRBJ2-7; 9 bases agree with TRBD2. This CDR3 spans 15 amino acids. V shed 6 bases, J shed 6 bases, and the junction held 12 bases outside the gene matches. Germline CDR1 reads MNHEY; CDR2 reads SMNVEV (reference sequence). The CDR3 sequence is CASREEGTSRGEQYF. Here the CDR3 DNA reads TGTGCCAGCAGGGAAGAAGGGACTAGCAGGGGCGAGCAGTACTTC.

This chain uses TRBV7-9 with TRBJ1-2; possibly TRBD1 for D (6 bases). This CDR3 comprises 13 residues. With 5 bases removed from V and 2 bases from J, the gap between germline ends came to 9 bases. The germline gives CDR1 SEHNR, CDR2 FQNEAQ (reference sequence). The CDR3 bases are TGTGCCAGCAGCCACGGACAGAACTATGGCTACACCTTC. As protein: CASSHGQNYGYTF.

This chain joins TRBV5-4 and TRBJ2-3; D remains ambiguous. Deletions cut 1 base from V and 7 bases from J, with 10 bases between. This CDR3 is 13 amino acids long. Germline CDR1 reads SGHNT; CDR2 reads YYREEE (reference sequence). CDR3 amino acids: CASSLLESNTQYF. DNA of the CDR3: TGTGCCAGCAGCTTGCTCGAAAGCAATACGCAGTATTTT.

V gene TRBV28 combines with J gene TRBJ1-2; 9 positions match TRBD1. Germline lookup yields CDR1 MDHEN and CDR2 SYDVKM. Germline trimming cut 6 bases from V and 3 bases from J; bases unmatched to any gene: 11. The length of the CDR3 is 16 residues. The DNA of the CDR3 is TGTGCCAGCAGCTCCCGAGGGGGGACAGGGCACTATGGCTACACCTTC. Protein sequence: CASSSRGGTGHYGYTF.

The chain uses TRBV6-2 or TRBV6-3 and TRBJ2-3; TRBD2 agrees at 13 bases. The J segment lost 3 bases and the V segment lost 4 bases, leaving 4 bases of the junction unmatched. Germline-derived CDR1 and CDR2 are MNHEY and SVGEGT. This CDR3 is 16 amino acids long. The CDR3 nucleotides are TGTGCCAGCAGTTGGACTAGCGGGAGAGGGACAGATACGCAGTATTTT. Protein sequence: CASSWTSGRGTDTQYF.

Only one count was recorded for this clone. V and J are TRBV12-3 or TRBV12-4 and TRBJ2-6, with D possibly matching TRBD1 (6 bases). The ends were cut back, 6 bases at V and 12 bases at J, with 15 bases in the middle. The CDR3 spans 13 residues. Written as DNA, the CDR3 is TGTGCCAGCAGCCCAACAGGGTGGGGCGTCCTGACTTTC. Its translation: CASSPTGWGVLTF.

The chain is built from TRBV7-2 and TRBJ2-1, with TRBD1 as a possible D gene (6 bases). V dropped 6 bases and J dropped 6 bases, with 18 bases sitting between them. CDR1 is SGHTA and CDR2 is FQGNSA in the germline V gene. This CDR3 has 15 residues. CDR3 in amino acids: CASSWTRDTINEQFF. CDR3 sequence (DNA): TGTGCCAGCAGTTGGACCCGGGACACTATCAATGAGCAGTTCTTC.

This chain uses TRBV30 with TRBJ1-5; 7 positions match TRBD1. This CDR3 region has 14 residues. V lost 2 bases and J lost 6; bases outside the gene matches: 7. Looked up from germline, CDR1 is GTSNPN and CDR2 is SVGIG (reference sequence). The CDR3 nucleotides are TGTGCCTGGAGTCCACAGGGGTTAGGTCAGCCCCAGCATTTT. Its protein is CAWSPQGLGQPQHF.

This sequence joins TRBV28 and TRBJ2-7; possible D gene TRBD1, 6 bases. This CDR3 comprises 17 residues. Per the germline V gene, CDR1 is MDHEN and CDR2 is SYDVKM. The ends were cut back, 5 bases at V and 0 bases at J, with 20 bases in the middle. The CDR3 loop is CASSPPTGSSPSYEQYF. The CDR3 bases are TGTGCCAGCAGTCCCCCGACAGGTAGTAGTCCCTCCTACGAGCAGTACTTC.